The subject of this entry is one T cell receptor beta chain. The specificity of this receptor is unknown. No clone much larger than this one lies a single base away; base qualities are absent. This sample is part of a study of cytomegalovirus exposure and HLA in healthy donors (dated by TCRdb to about 2017). Study-level background: An earlier analysis of fewer than 750 of the donors reported roughly 300 Gb of sequence data and 95 million to 140 million unique TCR beta sequences obtained from 150 million to 200 million T cells. Along with the roughly 700-subject first cohort, a separate validation cohort of over 90 different subjects was used. A later genetic analysis used genome-wide SNP genotypes for about 55% of the 666 donors, treating that subset as a discovery cohort. Every repertoire in the discovery cohort had been generated on one and the same sequencing platform. To study patterns of TCR occurrence, a later analysis re-analyzed previously published TCR beta repertoires from under 750 donors and added high-resolution HLA genotyping. In an earlier analysis of a few hundred of the donors, high-throughput TCR beta sequencing was used to judge whether each TCR beta V gene segment behaved as functional or pseudogenic. The genetic ancestry cluster associated with self-reported Caucasian donors included 80% to 90% of the 300 to 450 genotyped donors. Roughly five DR-DQ haplotypes were treated as single units for association and clustering because of strong linkage in the cohort. The later analysis used no new phenotypic data to find candidate immune exposures, relying instead on TCR beta sequences and their occurrence across donors. On average, roughly 250,000 unique TCR beta nucleotide sequences were sequenced per donor among about 400 genotyped donors of the cohort, with around 19% of those sequences being non-productive. The study combined high-throughput TCR immunosequencing, statistical association of individual TCRs with disease status, and machine learning to predict cytomegalovirus infection status. The study profiled the T cell repertoires of under 700 subjects by immunosequencing and related them to cytomegalovirus serostatus. Alongside the repertoire data, information on donor age, sex, ethnicity and CMV serostatus was compiled. The study was designed to test whether signatures of past pathogen exposure could be identified by cataloging public T cell receptors. HLA typing included class I and class II loci at four-digit resolution. An early release that covered several hundred HLA-typed donors contained approximately 300 gigabases of sequencing data and around 80 million unique TCR sequences. The number of donors typed differed by locus, with roughly 629-640 for A, B, C, DRB1 and DQB1, around 500 for DQA1, about 610 for DPA1, and around 460 for DPB1.

The cohort was made up of hundreds of healthy bone marrow donors. At the time of sampling, every cohort member was nominally healthy, though immune exposures that went unrecorded were likely present. The donor tested CMV seronegative and was one of the 352 seronegative cohort members. Each donor provided a peripheral blood sample, and peripheral blood mononuclear cells were used for TCR beta sequencing. The Qiagen DNeasy Blood Extraction Kit was used to extract genomic DNA from the blood cell samples. V is reduced by 5 bases and J by 7 bases, leaving a spacing of 8 bases between them. The CDR3 holds 11 amino acids from the cysteine to the phenylalanine. The CDR3 DNA has 33 bases and is translated from base 1. CDR1 and CDR2 (SGHTA, FQGNSA) derive from the germline V gene. General conclusions and limits of the study: Across donors, most TCR sequences were observed very rarely, whereas some public TCRs were present in many individuals. The earlier analysis of some 540 of the donors excluded roughly 17 rarely observed V segments, including chromosome 9 orphons, because counts were too low. An association between a missense DCLRE1C variant and V-gene and J-gene trimming of TCR beta chains was found in a later genetic analysis and replicated in an independent cohort. HLA typing was unavailable for some donors at each locus, so association tests used only the typed subset. A further reported finding was that TCR beta sequences accurately predicted the HLA-A and HLA-B alleles for most subjects in the first cohort. The cohort was sequenced for TCR beta chains only, and without alpha or paired-chain data the features that could be detected were limited. Because the 87-base-pair reads could not distinguish some IMGT-functional V segments, including TRBV6-2 and TRBV6-3, those segments were excluded. A later analysis found that TCR association rates varied across HLA loci, with DRB1 alleles showing the most associated TCRs and HLA-C alleles the fewest. In a later genetic analysis, fewer N-insertions in productive TCRs were reported among donors in an Asian-associated ancestry cluster than the approximately 670-donor mean. A later analysis associated 17,000 or so TCR beta sequences with specific HLA alleles at a false discovery rate of 0.05. When HLA alleles, especially DR and DQ, strongly co-occurred, attributing TCR associations to individual alleles was difficult. Most CMV-associated TCR beta chains appeared to be HLA-restricted in a later analysis, and the HLA associations seemed to be driven largely by CMV exposure. CMV serostatus was the only immune exposure information available for the cohort. In an earlier analysis of around 500 of the donors, most TCR beta V segments appeared in productive rearrangements about 90% or about 30% of the time, broadly matching IMGT annotations. Cytomegalovirus status was reported to be diagnosed by the classifier with high specificity and sensitivity in both the original and validation cohorts. Roughly uniform sequencing depth across donors was assumed in presence/absence analyses, although this assumption may not hold. The study listed approximately 160 TCR beta chains as associated with cytomegalovirus. A cluster of highly shared sequence variants was judged likely to represent a technical artifact of the sequencing pipeline. It was suggested by the authors that the approach could potentially be generalized to other disease states and immunological phenotypes. Correlated functional status among segregating V segments might reflect linkage disequilibrium, but an unknown experimental factor could not be ruled out. A few of the identified cytomegalovirus-associated TCR beta chains were confirmed in vitro to be specific for cytomegalovirus antigens. According to a later analysis, parvovirus B19, influenza, CMV and Epstein-Barr virus appeared linked to several top co-occurrence clusters. In a later analysis, HLA-associated TCR beta chains showed more clonal expansion and lower generation probabilities than non-associated chains that were equally common.

The library was generated by the immunoSEQ multiplex PCR assay. The multiplex PCR relied on a mix of 60 forward primers for TCR Vbeta segments and 13 reverse primers for TCR Jbeta segments. The CDR3 region of rearranged TCR beta genes was amplified from genomic DNA with a multiplex PCR assay. Amplified TCR beta libraries were sequenced as 87-base-pair reads on the Illumina HiSeq System. As for the original processing: A later analysis tallied 80 million to 95 million unique TCR beta chains across the 666 repertoires, and around 9.9 million of those chains were shared by two or more donors. To remove PCR and sequencing errors, raw reads were error-corrected and collapsed into unique sequences using a nearest-neighbor algorithm that merged closely related sequences. CDR3 sequences were aligned to IMGT reference sequences to assign V, D and J gene segments. Each retained sequence needed at least a six-nucleotide match to both a V gene segment and a J gene segment. Rearrangements were classified as productive when the CDR3 lacked stop codons and remained in frame with V and J, and all other rearrangements were classified as non-productive. CDR3 was defined according to IMGT convention as the region running from the second conserved V-encoded cysteine to the conserved J-encoded phenylalanine. The earlier analysis of a few hundred of the donors excluded any sequence lacking an unambiguous match to a single V gene segment. In an earlier analysis of 450 to 700 of the donors, V segments were called functional above 56.7% productive rearrangements and were called segregating when the between-donor standard deviation exceeded 5%. To diagnose cytomegalovirus status from the catalog of TCR beta chain sequences, a statistical classification framework was built. V and J gene assignment, in a later analysis, came from comparing TCR nucleotide sequences with IMGT/GENE-DB human TR gene sequences. A later analysis assigned CDR3 sequences and most-parsimonious VDJ recombination scenarios with the TCRdist pipeline. In a later analysis, every TCR beta chain was defined by the combination of its CDR3 amino acid sequence and its V-gene family, and reads without a unique V-gene family were dropped. In a later analysis, 550 to 650 highly shared, low-generation-probability nucleotide sequences were removed to address suspected cross-contamination and a sequencing artifact. For each public chain, a later analysis derived a clonal expansion index from normalized ranks of inferred template counts within each repertoire. In a later analysis, generation probabilities were computed using a VDJ recombination model fitted to out-of-frame rearrangements, and the results were checked against IGoR. Hypergeometric tests were used in a later analysis to score TCR-TCR, TCR-HLA and TCR-CMV co-occurrence, with a repertoire-size bias correction applied to the TCR pairs. To estimate false discovery rates, a later analysis permuted the HLA or CMV assignments 20 times. In a later analysis, co-occurring TCRs were grouped using DBSCAN, with TCRdist sequence similarity added in when clustering inside HLA-allele-positive subsets. Co-occurrence clustering excluded repertoires with fewer than 30,000 or more than 120,000 public chains, plus five with anomalous nucleotide sharing. TCRdb limited this immuneACCESS table to in-frame rearrangements with V and J called. A share of clones is missing; checked studies link under half to unresolved V genes, and the rest is unexplained. Clonal size and the V and J genes are those of that table, whereas D and trimming came from the DNA. The sample table lists roughly 130,000 clones, 55% to 80% of them with a count of one. Over 1% of the sample belongs to the ten largest clones.

This receptor was identified in a woman in her 40s in good health and CMV-seronegative. Material: PBMCs. This receptor chain uses TRBV7-2 and TRBJ2-5; a tentative D call is TRBD2 (5 bases match). CDR3 sequence: CASSLRGTQYF. The sequenced DNA is TGTGCCAGCAGCCTCCGGGGGACCCAGTACTTC.